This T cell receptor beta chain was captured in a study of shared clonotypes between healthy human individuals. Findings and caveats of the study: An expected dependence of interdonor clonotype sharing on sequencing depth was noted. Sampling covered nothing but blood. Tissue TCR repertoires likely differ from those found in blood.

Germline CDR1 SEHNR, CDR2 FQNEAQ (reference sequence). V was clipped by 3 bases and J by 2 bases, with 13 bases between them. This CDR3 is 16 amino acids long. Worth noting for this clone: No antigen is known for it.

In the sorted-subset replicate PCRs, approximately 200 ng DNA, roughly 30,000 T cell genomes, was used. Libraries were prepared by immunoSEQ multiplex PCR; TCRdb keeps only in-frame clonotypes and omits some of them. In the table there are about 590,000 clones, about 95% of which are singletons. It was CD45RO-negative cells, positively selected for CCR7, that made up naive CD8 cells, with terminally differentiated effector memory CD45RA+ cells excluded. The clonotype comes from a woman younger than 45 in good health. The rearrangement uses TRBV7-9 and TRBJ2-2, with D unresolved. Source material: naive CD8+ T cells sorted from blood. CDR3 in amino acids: CASSFPETVNTGELFF. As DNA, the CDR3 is TGTGCCAGCAGCTTTCCGGAGACGGTAAACACCGGGGAGCTGTTTTTT.